This TCR beta chain was retrieved from a study of radiation and T cells in renal cell carcinoma. Method: immunoSEQ multiplex PCR; TCRdb's copy keeps in-frame clones and lacks some. This sample has some 130,000 clones, with approximately 78% found just once. Time point in this sample: blood 2 weeks post-SBRT. The sample's treatment: 15 Gy SBRT to primary tumor, nephrectomy 4 weeks later. Germline loops: CDR1 WNHNN, CDR2 SYGVQD (reference sequence). This CDR3 contains 15 residues. V shed 0 bases and J shed 6 bases, with 13 bases lying between them. This receptor was identified in a woman in her fifties or sixties with renal cell carcinoma. Sample: blood, taken from a patient whose treatment included radiotherapy and nephrectomy. The chain is built from TRBV10-1 and TRBJ2-3; TRBD2 might be the D (5 bases). The CDR3 DNA is TGCGCCAGCAGTGAGTCGAGTAGGGAGAGTGATACGCAGTATTTT. As protein: CASSESSRESDTQYF.